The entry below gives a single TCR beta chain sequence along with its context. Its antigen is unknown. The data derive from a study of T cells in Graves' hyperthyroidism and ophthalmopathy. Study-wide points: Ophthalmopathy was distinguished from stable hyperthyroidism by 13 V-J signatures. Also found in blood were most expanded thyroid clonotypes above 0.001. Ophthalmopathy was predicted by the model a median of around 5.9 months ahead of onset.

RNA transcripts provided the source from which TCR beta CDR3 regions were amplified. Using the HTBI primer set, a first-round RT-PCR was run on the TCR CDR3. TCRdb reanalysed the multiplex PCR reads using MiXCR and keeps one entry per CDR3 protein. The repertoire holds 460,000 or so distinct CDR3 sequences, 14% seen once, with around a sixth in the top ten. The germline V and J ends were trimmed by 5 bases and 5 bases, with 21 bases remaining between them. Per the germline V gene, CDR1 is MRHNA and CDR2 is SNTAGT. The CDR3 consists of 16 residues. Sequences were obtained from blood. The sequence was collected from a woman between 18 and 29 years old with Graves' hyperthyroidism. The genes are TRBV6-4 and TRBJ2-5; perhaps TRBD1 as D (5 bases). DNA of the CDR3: TGTGCCAGCAGTTACCGAGGACCCCTGTCAGGGGAGACCCAGTACTTC. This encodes CASSYRGPLSGETQYF.